This TCR beta chain emerged from a study of T cell responses to AZD1222 COVID-19 vaccine. Broader study findings: The study identified only six AZD1222 recipients as seropositive at baseline. Repertoires were obtained solely post-peak T cell response. A rise in Spike-specific TCR breadth and depth followed two AZD1222 doses. It should be noted that donors were predominantly white British and more often female, and clonal diversity was possibly underestimated.

The table came from immunoSEQ multiplex PCR; TCRdb's copy has only in-frame clones and leaves some out. The repertoire has roughly 120,000 clones, approximately 88% of them found once; the top ten carry around 3.5%. This clone was seen just once. The antigen remains unidentified. CDR1 is SGHDT, CDR2 YYEEEE, per germline. The CDR3 sequence is 16 residues long. Trimming pared 0 bases from V and 0 bases from J, leaving 10 bases between. This sequence originates from an adult in good health. V is TRBV5-6 and J is TRBJ1-3; a weak D match, TRBD1 (5 bases). The sample was peripheral blood, taken on day 0 of AZD1222 vaccination. The CDR3 DNA is TGTGCCAGCAGCTTGGGGGACGGTCGCTCTGGAAACACCATATATTTT. This encodes CASSLGDGRSGNTIYF. Full variable domain (remainder filled in from reference TRBV5-6 and TRBJ1-3): DAGVTQSPTHLIKTRGQQVTLRCSPKSGHDTVSWYQQALGQGPQFIFQYYEEEERQRGNFPDRFSGHQFPNYSSELNVNALLLGDSALYLCASSLGDGRSGNTIYFGEGSWLTVV.